This T cell receptor (beta chain) was profiled in a study of response to subunit inactivated influenza vaccine. TCRdb reprocessed the RT-PCR reads via MiXCR and lists one record per CDR3 protein. The data hold about 540,000 distinct CDR3 sequences, with approximately 24% observed a single time. There are 14 residues in the CDR3. Trimming pared 7 bases from V and 0 bases from J, leaving 10 bases between. Germline V gene lookup returns CDR1 ENHRY and CDR2 SYGVKD. The sample also formed part of further work on T cells expressing NK-cell markers. From that paper: UMIs accompanied the 5'RACE template switching by which TCR beta cDNA was made. Sequencing of TCR beta repertoires drew on sorted CD3+CD56+NKG2C+, CD3+CD56+NKG2C- and CD3+CD56-NKG2C+ T cells. The contribution of dominant NKG2C+ clonotypes to CD8+ T cells in more than five donors was about 1.0-8%. Researchers report these clonotypes also headed the CD3+CD56-NKG2C+ fraction in a handful of donors.

The source was CD4+ T cells sorted from PBMCs, collected 11 to 12 days after vaccination. This sequence was found in a man aged 50-60 years who received an inactivated influenza vaccine. The chain links TRBV10-3 to TRBJ1-3, with no clear D. CDR3 sequence reads: CAINNSTSGNTIYF. CDR3 nucleotides: TGTGCCATCAATAACAGTACCTCTGGAAACACCATATATTTT.